What follows are 28 T cell receptor beta chains derived from one specimen sequenced in a study of vaccination effects on CD4 cells after COVID-19. Produced via immunoSEQ multiplex PCR; TCRdb's table is partial and in-frame only. The table shows some 66,000 clones, with 70% to 85% occurring only once. Cells that had been cultured for roughly 9 days were the source of isolated CD4+ T cells. The cohort was immunized with two doses of either the BNT162b2 or mRNA-1273 vaccine. Their cognate antigens are unknown. The specimen comprised CD4+ T cells from PBMCs cultured without peptide, sampled after COVID-19 vaccination. The receptors here all came from a human donor who received a COVID-19 vaccine.

The chain recombines TRBV7-2 with TRBJ2-3, with D possibly called TRBD1 or TRBD2 (5 bases each). The length of the CDR3 is 16 residues. Germline CDR1 and CDR2: SGHTA and FQGNSA. V gave up 0 bases and J gave up 7 bases, with 17 bases separating them. The CDR3 loop is CASSLAGTRGRNTQYF. The CDR3 region has the DNA TGTGCCAGCAGCTTAGCGGGGACCCGGGGCAGAAATACGCAGTATTTT.

The chain carries TRBV5-4 and TRBJ2-5, with TRBD2 matching over 10 bases. The germline CDR1 and CDR2 sequences are SGHNT and YYREEE (reference sequence). The V gene end was trimmed by 4 bases and the J gene end by 1 base; junction bases not matched to a gene: 4. The CDR3 extends over 15 amino acids. The DNA for the CDR3 is TGTGCCAGCAGCAAGACTAGCGGGTCCCAAGAGACCCAGTACTTC. Amino acid sequence: CASSKTSGSQETQYF.

The chain couples TRBV18 to TRBJ1-5; D might be TRBD1 (5 bases). V lost 1 base, J lost 5 bases, and 12 bases lay in between. The CDR3 covers 15 residues. Germline CDR1 reads KGHSH; CDR2 reads LQKENI. The CDR3 nucleotides are TGTGCCAGCTCACCACGGCAGACAGATCATCAGCCCCAGCATTTT. Translated: CASSPRQTDHQPQHF.

The chain couples TRBV20-1 to TRBJ1-1; TRBD1 agrees at 9 bases. Germline V gives CDR1 DFQATT, CDR2 SNEGSKA (reference sequence). The CDR3 covers 11 residues. CDR3 region: CRGSGQGEAFF. The CDR3 nucleotides are TGCAGGGGATCGGGACAGGGAGAGGCTTTCTTT.

The J gene is TRBJ1-4, the V gene TRBV9; D might be TRBD1 (5 bases). The length of the CDR3 is 13 residues. The ends were cut back, 1 base at V and 8 bases at J, with 9 bases in the middle. Germline CDR1 reads SGDLS; CDR2 reads YYNGEE. CDR3 sequence reads: CASSVTGTEKLFF. CDR3 DNA: TGTGCCAGCAGCGTAACGGGGACCGAAAAACTGTTTTTT.

This clone was recorded once. The chain has TRBV2 and TRBJ1-2; no clear D. Germline V gene data show CDR1 as SNHLY and CDR2 as FYNNEI. V was trimmed by 4 bases and J by 4 bases, leaving 13 bases between them. The CDR3 is 14 amino acids. In DNA, the CDR3 is TGTGCCAGCAGTGGGTCAGACGGTCTCTATGGCTACACCTTC. This codes for CASSGSDGLYGYTF.

The genes are TRBV12-5 and TRBJ1-2; no reliable D call. Trimming shortened V by 4 bases and J by 7 bases, and 16 bases separated the two germline ends. The CDR3 consists of 14 residues. Germline values: CDR1 LGHNT, CDR2 FRNRAP. CDR3 in amino acids: CASGSPPAAGGYTF. CDR3 nucleotides: TGTGCTAGTGGTTCCCCCCCGGCGGCGGGTGGCTACACCTTC.

The chain links TRBV7-2 to TRBJ2-1; TRBD2 is a possible D gene (5 bases). V was trimmed by 1 base and J by 2 bases, leaving 9 bases between them. CDR3 size: 15 residues. CDR1 is SGHTA, CDR2 FQGNSA, per germline. The CDR3 sequence: CASSLDRGTYNEQFF. The CDR3 bases are TGTGCCAGCAGCTTAGACAGAGGGACCTACAATGAGCAGTTCTTC.

The J gene is TRBJ1-5, the V gene TRBV10-2; D gene ambiguous. Germline V CDR1 and CDR2: WSHSY, SAAADI. This CDR3 comprises 15 residues. Trimming pared 3 bases from V and 1 base from J, leaving 10 bases between. CDR3 in DNA: TGCGCCAGCAGTGAAGGCAGGCCAAGCAATCAGCCCCAGCATTTT. As protein: CASSEGRPSNQPQHF.

V and J are TRBV11-2 and TRBJ2-7, with no clear D. Germline CDR1 is SGHAT and CDR2 is FQNNGV. The CDR3 has 12 amino acids. Trimming removed 5 bases at V and 0 bases at J, with 5 bases between. CDR3: CASSTSSYEQYV. CDR3 nucleotide sequence: TGTGCCAGCAGCACGAGCTCCTACGAGCAGTACGTC.

The rearrangement uses TRBV7-2 and TRBJ2-1, with 9 bases that match TRBD1. The trim removed 7 bases at V and 7 bases at J, leaving 11 bases unmatched. The CDR3 contains 15 residues. Germline V lookup: CDR1 SGHTA, CDR2 FQGNSA. CDR3 protein: CASTLLGQGLNEQFF. Written as DNA, the CDR3 is TGTGCCAGCACCCTTCTAGGACAGGGGTTAAATGAGCAGTTCTTC.

J is TRBJ1-1 and V is TRBV30; D ambiguous. This CDR3 has 16 amino acids. Deletions cut 4 bases from V and 4 bases from J, with 22 bases between. The V gene's germline CDR1 is GTSNPN and CDR2 SVGIG (reference sequence). The CDR3 loop reads CAWTAPRAIRGTEAFF. The CDR3 DNA follows: TGTGCCTGGACTGCCCCCCGGGCCATTCGGGGCACTGAAGCTTTCTTT.

The gene calls are TRBV2 and TRBJ2-7, with 9 bases identical to TRBD1. CDR3 length: 13 residues. The junction had 10 bases not matched to a gene; V was cut back by 3 bases and J by 13 bases. Germline CDR1 and CDR2: SNHLY and FYNNEI. The CDR3: CASSDLGTGLFYV. DNA of the CDR3: TGTGCCAGCAGTGATTTGGGGACAGGGTTATTTTACGTC.

On this clone itself: One junction end disagrees with the germline gene, perhaps due to a read error. This chain joins TRBV6-6 and TRBJ2-1, with unresolved D. There are 12 residues in the CDR3. CDR1 MNHNY and CDR2 SVGAGI come from the germline V gene (reference sequence). CDR3 region: CASSTPNVGVLF. As DNA, the CDR3 is TGTGCCAGCAGCACCCCTAATGTGGGTGTACTCTTC.

The chain has TRBV18 and TRBJ2-7; 11 bases map to TRBD1. The CDR3 contains 15 residues. Germline V gene data show CDR1 as KGHSH and CDR2 as LQKENI. Trimming at V came to 3 bases and at J to 3 bases, leaving 4 bases not matched to a gene. The CDR3 loop reads CASSPDRGLVYEQYV. DNA of the CDR3: TGTGCCAGCTCACCGGACAGGGGGCTCGTCTACGAGCAGTACGTC.

This clone was observed a single time. The V call is TRBV2, the J call TRBJ1-1; D is uncertain. Germline lookup yields CDR1 SNHLY and CDR2 FYNNEI. The length of the CDR3 is 13 residues. V was shortened by 8 bases and J by 0 bases, with 10 bases between the two germline ends. CDR3 loop: CASHYLLNTEAFF. The CDR3 nucleotides read TGTGCCAGCCATTACCTATTGAACACTGAAGCTTTCTTT.

Note on this clone: Other DNA sequences in this sample translate to the same CDR3. The chain carries TRBV19 and TRBJ1-6; 8 positions match TRBD1. The CDR3 totals 15 residues. V lost 10 bases to trimming and J lost 0 bases; unmatched junction nucleotides: 5. The germline gives CDR1 LNHDA, CDR2 SQIVND (reference sequence). CDR3 sequence (DNA): TGTGCCACTCGGACAGGGAGCTCCTATAATTCACCCCTCCACTTT. Its protein is CATRTGSSYNSPLHF.

The chain links TRBV6-6 to TRBJ2-7; D not resolved. The germline gives CDR1 MNHNY, CDR2 SVGAGI (reference sequence). V was clipped by 8 bases and J by 2 bases, with 10 bases between them. The CDR3 consists of 12 residues. The CDR3 DNA follows: TGTGCCAGCCATGGGTATACCTACGAGCAGTACGTC. Translated, it gives CASHGYTYEQYV.

The chain uses TRBV15 and TRBJ2-3; no reliable D call. Looked up from germline, CDR1 is LNHNV and CDR2 is YYDKDF (reference sequence). This CDR3 is 16 amino acids long. V lost 0 bases, J lost 2 bases, and 12 bases lay in between. In nucleotides, the CDR3 is TGTGCCACCAGCAGAGATAAAAGCGAACCCACAGATACGCAGTATTTT. Protein product: CATSRDKSEPTDTQYF. The complete variable domain, with remaining parts taken from reference TRBV15 and TRBJ2-3, reads DAMVIQNPRYQVTQFGKPVTLSCSQTLNHNVMYWYQQKSSQAPKLLFHYYDKDFNNEADTPDNFQSRRPNTSFCFLDIRSPGLGDTAMYLCATSRDKSEPTDTQYFGPGTRLTVL.

This clone occurred once. The chain employs TRBV21-1 and TRBJ2-7. TRBV21-1 is a pseudogene locus. The CDR3 has 14 residues. CDR3 nucleotide sequence: TGTGCCAGCAGCAACTGGACCGGACCCGGAGTTCCGTACGTC. Amino acids: CASSNWTGPGVPYV.

The count of this clone is one. V gene TRBV10-3 combines with J gene TRBJ2-7; 9 bases line up with TRBD1. The germline V gene encodes CDR1 ENHRY and CDR2 SYGVKD. The CDR3 extends over 13 amino acids. Losses at the gene ends were 5 bases for V and 2 bases for J; bases not matched to a gene: 1. For the CDR3, the DNA is TGTGCCATCAGTCGGGACAGGGCCTACGAGCAGTACGTC. Amino acids: CAISRDRAYEQYV.

The rearrangement links TRBV25-1 to TRBJ2-2, with 7 nucleotides matching TRBD1. The CDR3 contains 15 residues. Germline values: CDR1 MGHDK, CDR2 SYGVNS. J lost 3 bases, V lost 5 bases, and 6 bases had no gene match. The CDR3 nucleotides read TGTGCCAGCAGTCCAGGGACAGCATACACCGGGGAGCTGTTTTTT. Residues: CASSPGTAYTGELFF. The full variable domain, with the rest looked up from reference TRBV25-1 and TRBJ2-2, is EADIYQTPRYLVIGTGKKITLECSQTMGHDKMYWYQQDPGMELHLIHYSYGVNSTEKGDLSSESTVSRIRTEHFPLTLESARPSHTSQYLCASSPGTAYTGELFFGEGSRLTVL.

The genes are TRBV24-1 and TRBJ2-3; 10 bases fit TRBD1. J was trimmed by 2 bases and V by 4 bases; bases with no gene match: 5. This CDR3 has 16 amino acids. Germline V gene sequence: CDR1 KGHDR, CDR2 SFDVKD. The CDR3 is CATSDRDRGITDTQYF. The CDR3 region has the DNA TGTGCCACCAGTGACCGGGACAGGGGCATCACAGATACGCAGTATTTT.

The table lists this clone with a count of one. Here the CDR3 DNA reads TGTGCCAGCAGCCAGGCCGCCGGACAGGGTTATGAAAAACTGTTTTTT. Its translation: CASSQAAGQGYEKLFF. V and J are TRBV4-2 and TRBJ1-4; 8 positions match TRBD1. V was clipped by 3 bases and J by 6 bases; unmatched bases: 9. The CDR3 spans 16 residues. The V gene's germline CDR1 is LGHNA and CDR2 YNFKEQ.

The rearrangement links TRBV2 to TRBJ1-3, with 7 bases lining up with TRBD1. CDR3 length equals 19 residues. The ends lost 5 bases at V and 0 bases at J; junction bases unmatched: 16. CDR1 SNHLY and CDR2 FYNNEI come from the germline V gene. The CDR3 DNA reads TGTGCCAGCAGTCCCCGGGACAGTATAGACCTAACCTCTGGAAACACCATATATTTT. It codes for CASSPRDSIDLTSGNTIYF. Supplemented by reference TRBV2 and TRBJ1-3, the full variable domain reads EPEVTQTPSHQVTQMGQEVILRCVPISNHLYFYWYRQILGQKVEFLVSFYNNEISEKSEIFDDQFSVERPDGSNFTLKIRSTKLEDSAMYFCASSPRDSIDLTSGNTIYFGEGSWLTVV.

CDR3 nucleotides: TGCGCCAGCAGTGACCCTCTCGGCGGGGGGGCGTCAGATACGCAGTATTTT. It encodes CASSDPLGGGASDTQYF. V is TRBV10-2 and J is TRBJ2-3; 9 nucleotides align to TRBD2. The CDR3 has 17 amino acids. Germline CDR1 and CDR2: WSHSY and SAAADI. J gave up 4 bases and V 3 bases, and 11 bases lay outside the gene matches.

This chain uses TRBV5-6 with TRBJ2-2; the D is unclear. This CDR3 comprises 14 residues. Germline CDR1 is SGHDT and CDR2 is YYEEEE. Trimming cost V 2 bases and J 4 bases, with 9 bases left between them. The CDR3 coding sequence is TGTGCCAGCAGCTTCAGTGACGGCACCGGGGAGCTGTTTTTT. Encoded protein: CASSFSDGTGELFF.

This chain links TRBV6-5 with TRBJ2-1; weak D call: TRBD1 (5 bases). Per germline, CDR1 MNHEY and CDR2 SVGAGI. The CDR3 consists of 12 residues. Trimming removed 5 bases at V and 5 bases at J, with 7 bases between. The chain's CDR3 is CASSQTDNEQFF. The CDR3 DNA reads as TGTGCCAGCAGTCAGACAGACAATGAGCAGTTCTTC.